Shown below are 2 T cell receptor beta chains from a single sample sequenced in a study of blood T cell repertoires in COVID-19. Some clones are missing from TCRdb's copy, which holds only in-frame ones; the method was immunoSEQ multiplex PCR. The sample carries 250,000 to 300,000 clones, 81% recorded once. Specimen: peripheral blood. These receptors were collected from a woman aged 60-75 years with active or convalescent COVID-19.

The rearrangement uses TRBV4-2 and TRBJ2-2; D is ambiguous. In germline, CDR1 is LGHNA, CDR2 YNFKEQ. The CDR3 has 16 residues. Trimming removed 0 bases from V and 4 bases from J, with 12 bases in between. The CDR3 spells CASSQERTPGTGELFF. CDR3 nucleotides: TGTGCCAGCAGCCAAGAGAGAACTCCGGGCACCGGGGAGCTGTTTTTT.

The chain carries TRBV9 and TRBJ2-1; 8 nucleotides line up with TRBD2. The CDR3 is 17 residues long. The trim removed 0 bases at V and 0 bases at J, leaving 5 bases unmatched. CDR1 and CDR2 from the germline V gene are SGDLS and YYNGEE. The CDR3: CASSVDLAGSSYNEQFF. The CDR3 nucleotides read TGTGCCAGCAGCGTAGATTTAGCGGGGAGCTCCTACAATGAGCAGTTCTTC.